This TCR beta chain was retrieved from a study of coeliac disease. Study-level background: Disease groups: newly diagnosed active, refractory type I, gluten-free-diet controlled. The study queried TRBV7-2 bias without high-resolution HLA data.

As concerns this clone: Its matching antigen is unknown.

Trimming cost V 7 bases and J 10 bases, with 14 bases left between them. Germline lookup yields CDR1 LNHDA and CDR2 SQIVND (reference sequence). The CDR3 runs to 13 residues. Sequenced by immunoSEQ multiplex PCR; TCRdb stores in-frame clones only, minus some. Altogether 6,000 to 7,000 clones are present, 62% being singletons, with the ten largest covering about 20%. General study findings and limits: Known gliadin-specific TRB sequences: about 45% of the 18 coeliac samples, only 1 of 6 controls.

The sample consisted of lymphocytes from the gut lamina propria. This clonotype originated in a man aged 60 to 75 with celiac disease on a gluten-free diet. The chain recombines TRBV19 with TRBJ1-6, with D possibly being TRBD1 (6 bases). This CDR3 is CASKEQGESPLHF. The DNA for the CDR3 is TGTGCCAGTAAGGAACAGGGAGAATCACCCCTCCACTTT.